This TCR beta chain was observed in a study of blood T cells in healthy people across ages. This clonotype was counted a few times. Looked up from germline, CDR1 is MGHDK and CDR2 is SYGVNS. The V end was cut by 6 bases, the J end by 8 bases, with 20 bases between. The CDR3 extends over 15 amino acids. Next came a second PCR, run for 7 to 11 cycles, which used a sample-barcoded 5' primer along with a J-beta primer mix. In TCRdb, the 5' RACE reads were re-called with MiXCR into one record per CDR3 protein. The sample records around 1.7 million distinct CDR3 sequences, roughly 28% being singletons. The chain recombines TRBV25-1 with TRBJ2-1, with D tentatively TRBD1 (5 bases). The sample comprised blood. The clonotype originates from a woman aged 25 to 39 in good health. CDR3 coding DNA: TGTGCCAGCAGCCCGAATCAGGGAATTCGCCATGAGCAGTTCTTC. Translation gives CASSPNQGIRHEQFF.